The subject of this entry is one TCR beta chain. This entry is derived from a study of CD8 T cells in Susac syndrome. Purification of the CD8+ and CD4+ T cells relied on negative isolation, and TEMRA cells underwent FACS enrichment. Reverse transcription of about 0.45 to 1 ug RNA was performed with random hexamers. Coverage of TCR beta CDR3 amplification by immunoSEQ multiplex PCR extended to 54 Vbeta and 13 Jbeta. TCRdb analysed the immunoSEQ multiplex PCR reads with MiXCR anew, one entry per CDR3 protein. Here the sample spans some 300,000 distinct CDR3 sequences, about 88% being singletons. The length of the CDR3 is 14 residues. Germline CDR1 LNHNV, CDR2 YYDKDF (reference sequence). With V trimmed by 5 bases and J by 5 bases, 9 bases remained unmatched.

The sequence derives from a human donor with multiple sclerosis. The chain is built from TRBV15 and TRBJ2-7, with 7 bases identical to TRBD2. Material for sequencing was CD8+ T cells from PBMCs. This CDR3 reads CATSFGEGGDEQYF. CDR3 DNA sequence: TGTGCCACCAGCTTTGGGGAGGGAGGGGACGAGCAGTACTTC.